A selection of T cell receptor beta chains follows, all from one sample in a study of Ad26.COV2.S vaccination and SARS-CoV-2 variants. Repertoires were generated with immunoSEQ multiplex PCR, while TCRdb's copy carries only in-frame clones and drops some. The table has 450,000 to 550,000 clones, approximately 90% seen once; the top ten hold 1.5% to 2%. The sample here was peripheral blood, taken in a trial of Ad26.COV2.S vaccine versus placebo. These receptors all come from a person aged 18-65 years who received the Ad26.COV2.S COVID-19 vaccine or a placebo. Each CDR3 is given with its conserved first and last residue. Each record gives: V gene, J gene, D gene, clone size, CDR3 protein, CDR3 DNA. A D gene is named only where the DNA matches it firmly. Size values are once, few and many counts, or a class for expanded clones, and some rows have none.

v_call: TRBV7-9; j_call: TRBJ2-2; d_call: .; clone_size: .; cdr3_aa: CASREDSGALRNTGELFF; cdr3_nt: TGTGCCAGCAGAGAGGACAGTGGCGCGTTGAGAAACACCGGGGAGCTGTTTTTT
v_call: TRBV4-1; j_call: TRBJ2-7; d_call: .; clone_size: .; cdr3_aa: CASSLSGSAPYEQYF; cdr3_nt: TGCGCCAGCAGCCTCTCCGGGAGTGCTCCCTACGAGCAGTACTTC
v_call: TRBV5-1; j_call: TRBJ2-5; d_call: .; clone_size: few; cdr3_aa: CASSGETGWETQYF; cdr3_nt: TGCGCCAGCAGCGGGGAAACAGGGTGGGAGACCCAGTACTTC
v_call: TRBV2; j_call: TRBJ2-7; d_call: TRBD2; clone_size: .; cdr3_aa: CASGRDREGYEQYF; cdr3_nt: TGTGCCAGCGGTCGGGACCGGGAGGGCTACGAGCAGTACTTC
v_call: TRBV19; j_call: TRBJ2-1; d_call: TRBD2; clone_size: .; cdr3_aa: CASTSRGVTSVDEQFF; cdr3_nt: TGTGCCAGTACTTCCCGGGGGGTAACGAGCGTCGATGAGCAGTTCTTC
v_call: TRBV19; j_call: TRBJ1-2; d_call: TRBD1; clone_size: once; cdr3_aa: CASSIWTGGRGYTF; cdr3_nt: TGTGCCAGTAGTATTTGGACAGGGGGGCGCGGCTACACCTTC
v_call: TRBV18; j_call: TRBJ2-1; d_call: TRBD1; clone_size: .; cdr3_aa: CASSPLTGGQSSSYNEQFF; cdr3_nt: TGTGCCAGCTCACCATTAACAGGGGGTCAGTCTAGCTCCTACAATGAGCAGTTCTTC
v_call: TRBV7-2; j_call: TRBJ2-2; d_call: TRBD1; clone_size: few; cdr3_aa: CASSAPGQGLSGELFF; cdr3_nt: TGTGCCAGCAGCGCCCCGGGACAGGGGCTCTCCGGGGAGCTGTTTTTT
v_call: TRBV7-3; j_call: TRBJ1-1; d_call: .; clone_size: .; cdr3_aa: CASSPSPGTEAFF; cdr3_nt: TGTGCCAGCAGCCCTAGCCCGGGCACTGAAGCTTTCTTT
v_call: TRBV25-1; j_call: TRBJ1-2; d_call: TRBD1; clone_size: .; cdr3_aa: CASSVGGVYGYTF; cdr3_nt: TGTGCCAGCAGCGTAGGGGGCGTCTATGGCTACACCTTC
v_call: TRBV30; j_call: TRBJ1-6; d_call: TRBD1; clone_size: .; cdr3_aa: CAWRNPGQGLSPLHF; cdr3_nt: TGTGCCTGGAGAAATCCGGGACAGGGGTTGTCACCCCTCCACTTT
v_call: TRBV5-1; j_call: TRBJ2-7; d_call: TRBD2; clone_size: few; cdr3_aa: CASSEGLAGGEQYF; cdr3_nt: TGCGCCAGCAGCGAGGGACTAGCGGGAGGCGAGCAGTACTTC
v_call: TRBV4-3; j_call: TRBJ1-2; d_call: .; clone_size: .; cdr3_aa: CASSQSPLAGAAGGYTF; cdr3_nt: TGCGCCAGCAGCCAATCCCCCTTGGCAGGGGCCGCGGGAGGCTACACCTTC
v_call: TRBV20-1; j_call: TRBJ1-5; d_call: .; clone_size: few; cdr3_aa: CSASEQTNQPQHF; cdr3_nt: TGCAGTGCTAGTGAGCAGACTAATCAGCCCCAGCATTTT
v_call: TRBV5-1; j_call: TRBJ2-5; d_call: .; clone_size: .; cdr3_aa: CASSLGAGNQETQYF; cdr3_nt: TGCGCCAGCAGCTTGGGAGCAGGCAACCAAGAGACCCAGTACTTC
v_call: TRBV2; j_call: TRBJ1-1; d_call: .; clone_size: .; cdr3_aa: CASVTQGNTEAFF; cdr3_nt: TGTGCCAGCGTTACTCAGGGAAACACTGAAGCTTTCTTT
v_call: TRBV5-1; j_call: TRBJ2-2; d_call: TRBD1; clone_size: .; cdr3_aa: CASSLGDRGLDTGELFF; cdr3_nt: TGCGCCAGCAGCTTGGGGGACAGGGGGCTCGACACCGGGGAGCTGTTTTTT
v_call: TRBV28; j_call: TRBJ2-4; d_call: .; clone_size: .; cdr3_aa: CASSLARAKNIQYF; cdr3_nt: TGTGCCAGCAGTCTCGCGAGAGCCAAAAACATTCAGTACTTC
v_call: TRBV7-2; j_call: TRBJ2-2; d_call: TRBD1; clone_size: .; cdr3_aa: CASSSRTGVVGELFF; cdr3_nt: TGTGCCAGCAGCTCTAGGACAGGGGTCGTCGGGGAGCTGTTTTTT
v_call: TRBV2; j_call: TRBJ1-1; d_call: TRBD1; clone_size: .; cdr3_aa: CASRGDRVANTEAFF; cdr3_nt: TGTGCCAGCAGGGGAGACAGGGTCGCGAACACTGAAGCTTTCTTT
v_call: TRBV2; j_call: TRBJ2-4; d_call: .; clone_size: once; cdr3_aa: CASSATFIAKNIQYF; cdr3_nt: TGTGCCAGCAGTGCAACTTTCATAGCCAAAAACATTCAGTACTTC
v_call: TRBV28; j_call: TRBJ2-1; d_call: .; clone_size: .; cdr3_aa: CASSVIPNEQFF; cdr3_nt: TGTGCCAGCAGCGTGATCCCCAATGAGCAGTTCTTC
v_call: TRBV28; j_call: TRBJ2-6; d_call: TRBD2; clone_size: .; cdr3_aa: CASSSAGLIRGGANVLTF; cdr3_nt: TGTGCCAGCAGTTCCGCGGGACTAATAAGAGGAGGGGCCAACGTCCTGACTTTC
v_call: TRBV4-1; j_call: TRBJ1-6; d_call: .; clone_size: once; cdr3_aa: CASSQVGSSYNSPLHF; cdr3_nt: TGCGCCAGCAGCCAAGTGGGGAGCTCCTATAATTCACCCCTCCACTTT
v_call: TRBV29-1; j_call: TRBJ2-1; d_call: TRBD2; clone_size: .; cdr3_aa: CSGSPSGGAVHEQFF; cdr3_nt: TGCAGCGGCAGCCCTAGCGGGGGGGCCGTCCATGAGCAGTTCTTC
v_call: TRBV7-9; j_call: TRBJ2-1; d_call: .; clone_size: .; cdr3_aa: CASSLGDSPYNEQFF; cdr3_nt: TGTGCCAGCAGCTTGGGAGACAGCCCCTACAATGAGCAGTTCTTC
v_call: TRBV13; j_call: TRBJ1-4; d_call: .; clone_size: .; cdr3_aa: CASSLSGRVNEKLFF; cdr3_nt: TGTGCCAGCAGCTTATCCGGCAGGGTTAATGAAAAACTGTTTTTT
v_call: TRBV6-5; j_call: TRBJ1-2; d_call: TRBD1; clone_size: .; cdr3_aa: CASRPSGTGGSGYTF; cdr3_nt: TGTGCCAGCAGACCATCCGGGACAGGGGGTTCTGGCTACACCTTC
v_call: TRBV5-8; j_call: TRBJ2-1; d_call: TRBD1; clone_size: once; cdr3_aa: CASSRGQGYNEQFF; cdr3_nt: TGTGCCAGCAGCCGGGGACAGGGGTACAATGAGCAGTTCTTC
v_call: TRBV6-5; j_call: TRBJ2-1; d_call: .; clone_size: .; cdr3_aa: CASSQLGSSYNEQFF; cdr3_nt: TGTGCCAGCAGCCAACTGGGGAGCTCCTACAATGAGCAGTTCTTC
v_call: TRBV18; j_call: TRBJ2-1; d_call: .; clone_size: .; cdr3_aa: CASSPLTGPTYNEQFF; cdr3_nt: TGTGCCAGCTCACCACTCACGGGCCCCACCTACAATGAGCAGTTCTTC
v_call: TRBV23-1; j_call: TRBJ2-1; d_call: TRBD1; clone_size: .; cdr3_aa: CASSQLQGSHGRDEQFF; cdr3_nt: TGCGCCAGCAGTCAACTACAGGGGTCCCACGGGCGGGATGAGCAGTTCTTC
v_call: TRBV4-2; j_call: TRBJ2-3; d_call: TRBD2; clone_size: .; cdr3_aa: CASSQDRALGLAADTQYF; cdr3_nt: TGTGCCAGCAGCCAAGACCGGGCTTTGGGACTAGCAGCAGATACGCAGTATTTT
v_call: TRBV4-3; j_call: TRBJ1-2; d_call: .; clone_size: .; cdr3_aa: CASSQEGGAGYGYTF; cdr3_nt: TGCGCCAGCAGCCAAGAAGGGGGGGCGGGCTATGGCTACACCTTC
v_call: TRBV7-9; j_call: TRBJ2-5; d_call: .; clone_size: few; cdr3_aa: CASSLMEYQETQYF; cdr3_nt: TGTGCCAGCAGCTTAATGGAGTACCAAGAGACCCAGTACTTC
v_call: TRBV2; j_call: TRBJ1-2; d_call: .; clone_size: .; cdr3_aa: CASRDTSRGYTF; cdr3_nt: TGTGCCAGCAGGGACACCAGCCGTGGCTACACCTTC
v_call: TRBV19; j_call: TRBJ1-1; d_call: .; clone_size: .; cdr3_aa: CASGDWGEAFF; cdr3_nt: TGTGCCAGTGGGGATTGGGGTGAAGCTTTCTTT
v_call: TRBV27; j_call: TRBJ1-5; d_call: .; clone_size: .; cdr3_aa: CASSSGSRYSNQPQHF; cdr3_nt: TGTGCCAGCAGTTCCGGGTCCCGTTATAGCAATCAGCCCCAGCATTTT
v_call: TRBV6-2/TRBV6-3; j_call: TRBJ2-5; d_call: .; clone_size: .; cdr3_aa: CASSYADRFQETQYF; cdr3_nt: TGTGCCAGCAGTTACGCCGACAGGTTCCAAGAGACCCAGTACTTC
v_call: TRBV6-2/TRBV6-3; j_call: TRBJ2-1; d_call: TRBD1; clone_size: .; cdr3_aa: CASSGTGKGREQFF; cdr3_nt: TGTGCCAGCAGTGGGACAGGGAAGGGACGGGAGCAGTTCTTC
v_call: TRBV10-3; j_call: TRBJ2-7; d_call: TRBD1; clone_size: .; cdr3_aa: CAIQDRLSYEQYF; cdr3_nt: TGTGCCATTCAGGACAGGCTTTCCTACGAGCAGTACTTC
v_call: TRBV24-1; j_call: TRBJ2-1; d_call: .; clone_size: .; cdr3_aa: CATSDRYPNDNEQFF; cdr3_nt: TGTGCCACCAGTGACCGATACCCCAACGACAATGAGCAGTTCTTC
v_call: TRBV30; j_call: TRBJ2-6; d_call: .; clone_size: once; cdr3_aa: CAWSVLGPGANVLTF; cdr3_nt: TGTGCCTGGAGTGTTCTAGGGCCTGGGGCCAACGTCCTGACTTTC
v_call: TRBV11-1; j_call: TRBJ2-1; d_call: .; clone_size: .; cdr3_aa: CASTPWSYNEQFF; cdr3_nt: TGTGCCAGCACCCCCTGGTCCTACAATGAGCAGTTCTTC